This TCR beta chain was captured in a study of OX40 agonist ivuxolimab in advanced cancers. As for the study in general: Antecedent anti-PD-1, anti-PD-L1 or anti-CTLA-4 therapy was permissible, with roughly 40% having received some.

Clones were read by immunoSEQ multiplex PCR, and TCRdb kept only the in-frame ones, dropping some. The repertoire consists of 30,000 to 45,000 clones, with around 80% occurring once and the leading ten covering about 2%. After removal of 2 bases from V and 4 bases from J, the junction contained 4 bases not matched to a gene. The CDR3 extends over 15 amino acids. The germline CDR1 and CDR2 sequences are SGHTA and FQGTGA. Blood sampling was done at baseline, cycle 4 day 1, and cycle 7 day 1. The material was CD4+ or CD8+ T cells sorted from blood, obtained in a trial of the OX40 agonist ivuxolimab. V and J are TRBV7-3 and TRBJ2-2, with 7 bases that match TRBD1. The TCR originated in an adult with an advanced solid tumor such as melanoma, head and neck, liver or kidney cancer. CDR3 protein: CASSLGSGGTGELFF. CDR3 nucleotides: TGTGCCAGCAGCTTAGGTTCAGGGGGCACCGGGGAGCTGTTTTTT.